This TCR beta chain is from a study of response to subunit inactivated influenza vaccine. Germline CDR1 and CDR2: SGHTA and FQGNSA. This CDR3 contains 16 residues. V was pared by 2 bases and J by 4 bases, with 15 bases between. TCRdb reprocessed the RT-PCR reads via MiXCR and lists one record per CDR3 protein. This sample has 700,000 to 900,000 distinct CDR3 sequences; approximately 22% occur once, and the top ten carry roughly 10%. The chain recombines TRBV7-2 with TRBJ2-1; possible D gene TRBD2, 6 bases. The TCR was taken from a man in his fifties who received an inactivated influenza vaccine. The source was PBMCs from blood, collected 5 days after vaccination. The CDR3 is CASSLRSAGPYNEQFF. The CDR3 nucleotides are TGTGCCAGCAGCTTACGGTCGGCGGGGCCTTACAATGAGCAGTTCTTC.